Sequencing of this T cell receptor beta chain was carried out in a study of T cell responses to AZD1222 COVID-19 vaccine. Clones were read by immunoSEQ multiplex PCR, and TCRdb kept only the in-frame ones, dropping some. Counted here are approximately 89,000 clones, about nine tenths occurring once; the ten biggest clones make up 4.5%. This CDR3 region has 13 residues. The input for sequencing was peripheral blood, taken on day 0 of MenACWY control vaccination. This chain joins TRBV21-1 and TRBJ2-7; TRBD2, the table's D call, was not compared with the DNA. TRBV21-1 is recorded as a pseudogene. This TCR derives from an adult in good health. The DNA of the CDR3 is TGTGCCAGCAGCGGGGACTACCCTCCAGAGCAGTACTTC. Translated, it gives CASSGDYPPEQYF.